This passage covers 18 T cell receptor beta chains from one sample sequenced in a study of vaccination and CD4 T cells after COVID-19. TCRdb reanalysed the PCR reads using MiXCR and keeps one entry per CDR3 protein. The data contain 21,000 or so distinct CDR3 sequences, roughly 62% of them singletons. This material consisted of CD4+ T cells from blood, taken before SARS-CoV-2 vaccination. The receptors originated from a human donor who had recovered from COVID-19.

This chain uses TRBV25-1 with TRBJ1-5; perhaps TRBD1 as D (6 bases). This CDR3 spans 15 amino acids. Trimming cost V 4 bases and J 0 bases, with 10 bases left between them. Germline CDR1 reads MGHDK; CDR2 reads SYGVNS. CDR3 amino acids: CASSGQEYSNQPQHF. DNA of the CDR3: TGTGCCAGCAGTGGACAGGAGTATAGCAATCAGCCCCAGCATTTT.

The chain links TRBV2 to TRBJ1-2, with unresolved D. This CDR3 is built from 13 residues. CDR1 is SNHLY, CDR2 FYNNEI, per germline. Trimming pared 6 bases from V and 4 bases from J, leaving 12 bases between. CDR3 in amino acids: CASSPSGAYGYTF. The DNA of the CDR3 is TGTGCCAGCAGCCCGAGTGGCGCCTATGGCTACACCTTC.

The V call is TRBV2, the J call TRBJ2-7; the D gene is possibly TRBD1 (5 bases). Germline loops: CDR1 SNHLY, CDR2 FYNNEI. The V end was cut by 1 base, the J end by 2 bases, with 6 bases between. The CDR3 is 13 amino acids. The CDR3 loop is CASSEGGPYEQYF. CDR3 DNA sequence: TGTGCCAGCAGTGAAGGGGGCCCCTACGAGCAGTACTTC.

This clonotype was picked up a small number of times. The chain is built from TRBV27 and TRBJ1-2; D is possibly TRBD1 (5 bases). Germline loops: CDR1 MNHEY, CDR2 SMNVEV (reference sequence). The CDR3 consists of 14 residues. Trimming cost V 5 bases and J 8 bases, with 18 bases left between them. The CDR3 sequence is CASSKRDRGSGYTF. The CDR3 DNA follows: TGTGCCAGCAGTAAAAGGGACCGGGGAAGCGGCTACACCTTC.

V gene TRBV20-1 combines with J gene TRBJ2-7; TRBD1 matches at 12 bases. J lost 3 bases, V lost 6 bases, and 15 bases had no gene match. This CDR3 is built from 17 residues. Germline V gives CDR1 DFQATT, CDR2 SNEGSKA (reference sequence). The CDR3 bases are TGCAGTGCCCCAGGGACAGGGGGCAGAATAAATTTCTACGAGCAGTACTTC. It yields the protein CSAPGTGGRINFYEQYF.

The DNA of the CDR3 is TGTGCCAGCAGTCCACAGAGTCAGCCCCAGCATTTT. Translated, it gives CASSPQSQPQHF. The V call is TRBV28, the J call TRBJ1-5; no clear D. Germline lookup yields CDR1 MDHEN and CDR2 SYDVKM. Trimming removed 5 bases from V and 6 bases from J, with 8 bases in between. This CDR3 spans 12 amino acids.

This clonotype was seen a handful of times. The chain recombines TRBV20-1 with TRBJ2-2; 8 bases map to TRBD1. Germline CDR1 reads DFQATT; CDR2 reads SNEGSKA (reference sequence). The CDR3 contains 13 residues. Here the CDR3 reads CSLGQGLPGELFF. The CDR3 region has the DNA TGCAGCCTCGGACAGGGTCTCCCCGGGGAGCTGTTTTTT.

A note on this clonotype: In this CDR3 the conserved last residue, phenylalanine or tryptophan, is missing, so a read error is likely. The CDR3 sequence is CSAARRNQPQHL. The CDR3 nucleotides are TGCAGTGCCGCGCGGAGAAATCAGCCCCAGCATTTA. The chain carries TRBV20-1 and TRBJ1-5; D not resolved. The V gene's germline CDR1 is DFQATT and CDR2 SNEGSKA (reference sequence). This CDR3 comprises 12 residues. Trimming removed 6 bases at V and 4 bases at J, with 10 bases between.

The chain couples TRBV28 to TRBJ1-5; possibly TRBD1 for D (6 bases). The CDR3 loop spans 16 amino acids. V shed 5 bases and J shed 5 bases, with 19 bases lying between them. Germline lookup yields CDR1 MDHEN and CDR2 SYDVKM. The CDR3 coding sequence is TGTGCCAGCAGTAACCGACCCGACAGGAGGTATCAGCCCCAGCATTTT. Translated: CASSNRPDRRYQPQHF.

The CDR3 DNA follows: TGTGCCAGCAACGTCGCAGGGGGCAAGGAATATGGCTACACCTTC. Protein product: CASNVAGGKEYGYTF. The chain couples TRBV28 to TRBJ1-2; 8 bases are a match to TRBD1. This CDR3 has 15 amino acids. V shed 7 bases, J shed 5 bases, and the junction held 12 bases outside the gene matches. Per the germline V gene, CDR1 is MDHEN and CDR2 is SYDVKM.

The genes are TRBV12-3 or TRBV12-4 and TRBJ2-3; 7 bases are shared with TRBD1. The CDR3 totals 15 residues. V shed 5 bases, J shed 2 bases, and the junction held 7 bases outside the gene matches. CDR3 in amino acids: CASSPWTGSTDTQYF. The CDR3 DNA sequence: TGTGCCAGCAGTCCTTGGACAGGATCCACAGATACGCAGTATTTT.

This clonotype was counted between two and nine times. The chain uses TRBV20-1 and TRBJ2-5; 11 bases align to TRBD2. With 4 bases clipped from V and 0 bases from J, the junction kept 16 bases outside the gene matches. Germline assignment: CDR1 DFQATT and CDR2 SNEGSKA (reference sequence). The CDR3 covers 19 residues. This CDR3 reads CSATAPSGLAGGHQETQYF. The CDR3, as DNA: TGCAGTGCTACCGCCCCTTCTGGGCTAGCGGGAGGACACCAAGAGACCCAGTACTTC.

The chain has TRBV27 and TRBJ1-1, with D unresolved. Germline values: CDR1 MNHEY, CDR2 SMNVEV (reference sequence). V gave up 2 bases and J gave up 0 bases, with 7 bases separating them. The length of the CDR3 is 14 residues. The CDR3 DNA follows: TGTGCCAGCAGTTTACCTACCTTGAACACTGAAGCTTTCTTT. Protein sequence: CASSLPTLNTEAFF.

CDR3 in DNA: TGCGCCAGCAGCCAAGGACAGTACAGCAATCAGCCCCAGCATTTT. Encoded protein: CASSQGQYSNQPQHF. The V call is TRBV4-1, the J call TRBJ1-5, with D possibly matching TRBD1 (5 bases). The CDR3 length is 15 residues. The V gene's germline CDR1 is MGHRA and CDR2 YSYEKL. V lost 1 base and J 1 base, leaving 8 bases between the germline ends.

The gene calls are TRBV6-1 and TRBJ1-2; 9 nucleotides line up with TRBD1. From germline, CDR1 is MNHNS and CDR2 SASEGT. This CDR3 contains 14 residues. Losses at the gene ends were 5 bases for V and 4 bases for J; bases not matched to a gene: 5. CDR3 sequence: CASSRTGELYGYTF. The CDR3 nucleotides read TGTGCCAGCAGTCGGACAGGGGAGCTCTATGGCTACACCTTC.

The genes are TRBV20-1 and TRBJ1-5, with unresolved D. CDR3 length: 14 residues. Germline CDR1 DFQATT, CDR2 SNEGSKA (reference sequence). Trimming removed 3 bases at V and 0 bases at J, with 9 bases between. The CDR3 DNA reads TGCAGTGCTAGTCGACATCCTAGCAATCAGCCCCAGCATTTT. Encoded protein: CSASRHPSNQPQHF.

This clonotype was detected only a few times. CDR3 region: CATTGTGFHYGYTF. As DNA, the CDR3 is TGTGCCACGACCGGGACAGGGTTTCACTATGGCTACACCTTC. The chain is built from TRBV6-1 and TRBJ1-2; 9 bases agree with TRBD1. Germline V gene data show CDR1 as MNHNS and CDR2 as SASEGT. The CDR3 is 14 residues long. Unmatched junction bases numbered 9, after V lost 10 bases and J lost 3 bases.

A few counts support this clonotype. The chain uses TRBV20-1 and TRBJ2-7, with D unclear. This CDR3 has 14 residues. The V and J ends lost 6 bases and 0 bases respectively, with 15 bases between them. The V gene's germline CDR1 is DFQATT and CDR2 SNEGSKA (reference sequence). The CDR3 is CSAEERRSSYEQYF. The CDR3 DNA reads TGCAGTGCCGAGGAACGGCGGAGCTCCTACGAGCAGTACTTC.